This T cell receptor beta chain was identified during a study of blood T cell repertoires in COVID-19. Overall study context: Spain, Italy and the United States supplied samples that represented acute and convalescent COVID-19. PBMCs, B-cell-depleted T cells, or T cells were the source of the cDNA or gDNA that made up the material.

The CDR3 runs 14 residues. Losses at the gene ends were 4 bases for V and 5 bases for J; bases not matched to a gene: 5. Germline V CDR1 and CDR2: SQVTM, ANQGSEA. As processed by the authors: Reference gene primer amplification gave nucleated cell count estimates. Measured with immunoSEQ multiplex PCR; TCRdb has only the in-frame clones, and not every one. D and trimming come from the DNA, and the V and J calls and clone size come from that table. This sample has some 200,000 clones, with roughly nine tenths found just once. The sequence was collected from a woman aged 65 to 85 with acute or convalescent COVID-19. The rearrangement uses TRBV29-1 and TRBJ2-1, with TRBD2 matching 10 bases. The sequencing sample was made of peripheral blood. The CDR3: CSVATSGIDNEQFF. CDR3 DNA sequence: TGCAGCGTTGCAACTAGCGGGATAGACAATGAGCAGTTCTTC.